The 22 T cell receptor beta chains below were found in one sample sequenced in a study of shared clonotypes between healthy human individuals. The repertoire was sequenced with immunoSEQ multiplex PCR; TCRdb's copy has only in-frame clones and lacks some. The sample shows 1,400,000 or so clones, 98% of them seen only once. The specimen was naive CD4+ T cells sorted from blood. Subset in this sample: CD45RA+ positively selected. The receptors stem from a man aged 25-45 years in good health.

CDR3 amino acids: CASSPGGGQETQYF. The CDR3 DNA reads TGCGCCAGCAGCCCGGGCGGGGGCCAAGAGACCCAGTACTTC. The J gene is TRBJ2-5, the V gene TRBV5-1; 7 bases fit TRBD2. Germline V gene lookup returns CDR1 SGHRS and CDR2 YFSETQ. V lost 4 bases and J lost 1; bases outside the gene matches: 4. The CDR3 is 14 amino acids.

This clone was recorded only once. The chain is built from TRBV14 and TRBJ2-6, with TRBD2 as a possible D gene (5 bases). The CDR3 is made up of 19 amino acids. Germline CDR1 reads SGHDN; CDR2 reads FVKESK. V shed 1 base and J shed 3 bases, with 19 bases lying between them. The CDR3 reads CASSQARPRVSVGANVLTF. CDR3 in DNA: TGTGCCAGCAGCCAAGCCCGTCCGAGGGTTTCGGTTGGGGCCAACGTCCTGACTTTC.

V usage is TRBV18 and J usage is TRBJ2-7; TRBD1 matches at 7 bases. This CDR3 is built from 14 residues. Germline V gives CDR1 KGHSH, CDR2 LQKENI. Germline trimming cut 6 bases from V and 4 bases from J; bases unmatched to any gene: 9. The CDR3 DNA reads as TGTGCCAGCTCTCGCCGGGACAGACCTTACGAGCAGTACTTC. This translates into CASSRRDRPYEQYF.

This sequence joins TRBV5-4 and TRBJ2-1; no clear D. CDR3 length equals 13 residues. V was trimmed by 1 base and J by 8 bases, leaving 10 bases between them. Germline CDR1 reads SGHNT; CDR2 reads YYREEE (reference sequence). In DNA form, the CDR3 reads TGTGCCAGCAGCTTGCGGGTTACCGATGAGCAGTTCTTC. It encodes CASSLRVTDEQFF.

As concerns this clone: Other DNA sequences in the same sample also yield this CDR3. This chain links TRBV6-6 with TRBJ1-1; TRBD1 is a possible D gene (6 bases). Germline loops: CDR1 MNHNY, CDR2 SVGAGI (reference sequence). The length of the CDR3 is 13 residues. Trimming stripped 5 bases from V and 0 bases from J, with 7 bases between. The CDR3 bases are TGTGCCAGCAGTCAGGGGCTGAACACTGAAGCTTTCTTT. Protein product: CASSQGLNTEAFF.

The rearrangement joins TRBV6-5 to TRBJ2-3; maybe TRBD1 (6 bases). The CDR3 loop spans 16 amino acids. V lost 0 bases to trimming and J lost 1 base, with 11 bases between them. In germline, CDR1 is MNHEY, CDR2 SVGAGI. The CDR3 DNA follows: TGTGCCAGCAGTTACTCGAAGACAGGAGGCACAGATACGCAGTATTTT. The encoded protein is CASSYSKTGGTDTQYF.

This chain connects TRBV28 to TRBJ1-1; maybe TRBD1 (5 bases). The germline V and J ends were trimmed by 4 bases and 4 bases, with 16 bases remaining between them. The CDR3 sequence is 15 residues long. Germline CDR1 and CDR2: MDHEN and SYDVKM. The CDR3 loop is CASSWAGGMSTEAFF. Written as DNA, the CDR3 is TGTGCCAGCAGTTGGGCGGGGGGGATGAGCACTGAAGCTTTCTTT.

The chain recombines TRBV7-9 with TRBJ2-1; perhaps TRBD2 as D (6 bases). The CDR3 has 14 residues. The germline V and J ends were trimmed by 5 bases and 7 bases, with 15 bases remaining between them. Germline lookup yields CDR1 SEHNR and CDR2 FQNEAQ (reference sequence). The CDR3 DNA reads as TGTGCCAGCAGCCTCGCGGGATCCAGTAATGAGCAGTTCTTC. It specifies CASSLAGSSNEQFF.

With regard to this clone: The sample has other DNA sequences that encode this CDR3 too. The chain carries TRBV5-8 and TRBJ2-5, with TRBD1 identical over 8 bases. This CDR3 contains 15 residues. Per germline, CDR1 SGHTS and CDR2 YDEGEE. Trimming took 0 bases from V and 4 from J; bases not matched to a gene: 5. The chain's CDR3 is CASSLGQGAGETQYF. CDR3 coding DNA: TGTGCCAGCAGCTTGGGTCAGGGGGCTGGAGAGACCCAGTACTTC.

The J gene is TRBJ1-3, the V gene TRBV7-2, with 8 bases lining up with TRBD1. Germline assignment: CDR1 SGHTA and CDR2 FQGNSA. The CDR3 has 16 residues. Unmatched junction bases numbered 6, after V lost 2 bases and J lost 3 bases. The DNA for the CDR3 is TGTGCCAGCAGCTTATTTGGGACAGGCATTGGAAACACCATATATTTT. This gives the protein CASSLFGTGIGNTIYF.

CDR3 in DNA: TGCGCCAGCAGCTTGGGAGCGGGAGCCACAGATACGCAGTATTTT. This codes for CASSLGAGATDTQYF. The V and J genes are TRBV5-1 and TRBJ2-3; 8 bases map to TRBD2. V shed 0 bases, J shed 2 bases, and the junction held 2 bases outside the gene matches. This CDR3 spans 15 amino acids. Germline values: CDR1 SGHRS, CDR2 YFSETQ.

The genes are TRBV4-3 and TRBJ2-3; maybe TRBD1 (5 bases). Trimming removed 5 bases from V and 2 bases from J, with 23 bases in between. CDR3 length: 18 residues. Germline V gene lookup returns CDR1 LGHNA and CDR2 YSLEER. The CDR3 loop is CASSVVVSGAGSTDTQYF. The CDR3 nucleotides are TGCGCCAGCAGCGTCGTCGTGTCTGGGGCCGGTTCCACAGATACGCAGTATTTT.

The genes are TRBV30 and TRBJ1-3, with D unclear. V lost 1 base and J lost 1, with 8 bases in between. CDR3 length: 14 residues. CDR1 and CDR2 from the germline V gene are GTSNPN and SVGIG (reference sequence). CDR3 nucleotides: TGTGCCTGGAGTGCCTCGGCGTCTGGAAACACCATATATTTT. It codes for CAWSASASGNTIYF.

The chain recombines TRBV18 with TRBJ1-5; no clear D. There are 17 residues in the CDR3. V was shortened by 6 bases and J by 1 base, with 19 bases between the two germline ends. CDR1 and CDR2 (germline): KGHSH, LQKENI. As DNA, the CDR3 is TGTGCCAGCTCGCCCTTTGGGGTTCGTGTGAGCAATCAGCCCCAGCATTTT. Its protein is CASSPFGVRVSNQPQHF.

This sequence joins TRBV7-2 and TRBJ2-3; D is unclear. The length of the CDR3 is 14 residues. The V gene lost 1 base and the J gene lost 14 bases, with 19 bases spanning the gap. Germline V gives CDR1 SGHTA, CDR2 FQGNSA. This CDR3 reads CASSLVKEPPSPYF. The CDR3 DNA reads TGTGCCAGCAGCTTAGTAAAGGAACCTCCAAGTCCGTATTTT.

The V gene is TRBV10-3, the J gene TRBJ2-3; D possibly corresponds to TRBD1 (5 bases). Germline CDR1 and CDR2: ENHRY and SYGVKD. V lost 0 bases, J lost 2 bases, and 9 bases lay in between. This CDR3 is 15 amino acids long. CDR3 in DNA: TGTGCCATCAGTGAGTCGGCAGGGCACACAGATACGCAGTATTTT. Its protein product is CAISESAGHTDTQYF.

The chain joins TRBV6-6 to TRBJ2-7; tentative D call: TRBD1 (5 bases). Trimming stripped 4 bases from V and 4 bases from J, with 14 bases between. This CDR3 spans 14 amino acids. Per germline, CDR1 MNHNY and CDR2 SVGAGI (reference sequence). CDR3 DNA sequence: TGTGCCAGCAGTTCGCCAGGGAAAACTTACGAGCAGTACTTC. Translation gives CASSSPGKTYEQYF.

This sequence joins TRBV5-1 and TRBJ2-5, with D perhaps TRBD2 (7 bases). Per germline, CDR1 SGHRS and CDR2 YFSETQ. This CDR3 is 17 amino acids long. The V end lost 0 bases, the J end lost 5 bases, and 20 bases lay between the germline ends. CDR3 region: CASSLADGGGPGETQYF. The CDR3 DNA reads TGCGCCAGCAGCTTGGCTGATGGGGGGGGCCCTGGCGAGACCCAGTACTTC.

The CDR3, as DNA: TGTGCCAGCAGCGTATCAGGGCTCGGGGGCTTCACCGGGGAGCTGTTTTTT. This translates into CASSVSGLGGFTGELFF. The chain combines TRBV9 with TRBJ2-2; D assignment may be TRBD1 or TRBD2 (6 bases each). Trimming stripped 1 base from V and 4 bases from J, with 17 bases between. The CDR3 consists of 17 residues. Looked up from germline, CDR1 is SGDLS and CDR2 is YYNGEE.

This clone has just one count. The chain is built from TRBV19 and TRBJ2-2; D might be TRBD2 (8 bases). Germline CDR1 is LNHDA and CDR2 is SQIVND (reference sequence). The CDR3 consists of 14 residues. V was trimmed by 7 bases and J by 6 bases, leaving 15 bases between them. The CDR3 protein is CASTGTAGAGELFF. The DNA for the CDR3 is TGTGCCAGTACAGGGACAGCGGGGGCCGGGGAGCTGTTTTTT.

This chain joins TRBV29-1 and TRBJ2-7; D not resolved. The CDR3 is 14 amino acids. The V end lost 6 bases, the J end lost 0 bases, and 15 bases lay between the germline ends. Looked up from germline, CDR1 is SQVTM and CDR2 is ANQGSEA. The CDR3 DNA sequence: TGCAGCGTCAAACGGACCGCGTCCTCCTACGAGCAGTACTTC. Translation gives CSVKRTASSYEQYF.

V is TRBV28 and J is TRBJ2-1, with TRBD1 as a possible D gene (5 bases). The germline CDR1 and CDR2 sequences are MDHEN and SYDVKM. Trimming left V 5 bases short and J 4 bases short, with 18 bases between. This CDR3 is 16 amino acids long. In nucleotides, the CDR3 is TGTGCCAGCAGTCGACCCCAGGGCGCCCGGTACAATGAGCAGTTCTTC. This encodes CASSRPQGARYNEQFF.